The present TCR beta chain was sequenced within a study of glioma-infiltrating T cells. The study, taken as a whole, reports: Tissue-blood divergence was below expectation in non-neoplastic patients, above in gliomas. Tissue and blood shared very few CDR3 sequences.

A word on this clonotype: Antigen specificity is unknown.

TCR alpha and beta CDR3 regions were amplified from RNA using iRepertoire nested multiplex PCR. TCRdb redid the calling of the multiplex PCR reads with MiXCR, one entry per CDR3 protein. Of around 130,000 distinct CDR3 sequences detected, more than 20% appear once; the ten largest clones hold 27%. This CDR3 has 13 residues. The germline V and J ends were trimmed by 7 bases and 0 bases, with 9 bases remaining between them. Germline lookup yields CDR1 LNHDA and CDR2 SQIVND (reference sequence). The sequence derives from a human donor with low-grade glioma or glioblastoma, undergoing nonglioma brain surgery, or in good health (not recorded which). The material sequenced was glioma tissue, nonneoplastic brain tissue, or PBMCs (not recorded which). This rearrangement joins TRBV19 to TRBJ2-5; D unclear. The CDR3 bases are TGTGCCAGTAAAACAAGAAACCAAGAGACCCAGTACTTC. Translating it yields CASKTRNQETQYF.